The 18 T cell receptor beta chains below all came from one sample that was sequenced in a study of T cell responses to AZD1222 COVID-19 vaccine. Using immunoSEQ multiplex PCR, the repertoire was profiled, and TCRdb retains in-frame clones only, with some absent. The data contain some 180,000 clones, approximately 92% of them seen just once; the ten biggest clones take up 1% to 1.5%. The sequences come from peripheral blood, collected on day 0 of AZD1222 vaccination. These receptors originate from an adult in good health.

The V and J genes are TRBV6-1 and TRBJ2-7; no definite D call. The CDR3 consists of 13 residues. The germline gives CDR1 MNHNS, CDR2 SASEGT. The V gene lost 2 bases and the J gene lost 7 bases, with 12 bases spanning the gap. In DNA, the CDR3 is TGTGCCAGCAGTGAACAGGCCCTAGGGGAGCAGTACTTC. It codes for CASSEQALGEQYF.

J is TRBJ2-5 and V is TRBV7-2; the match to TRBD2 covers 9 bases. Germline V gene lookup returns CDR1 SGHTA and CDR2 FQGNSA. V shed 4 bases, J shed 5 bases, and the junction held 14 bases outside the gene matches. This CDR3 is 17 amino acids long. CDR3 amino acids: CASSSFTGAGGRETQYF. The DNA of the CDR3 is TGTGCCAGCAGCTCTTTTACGGGAGCGGGGGGTCGGGAGACCCAGTACTTC. The full variable domain, rest sourced from reference TRBV7-2 and TRBJ2-5, is GAGVSQSPSNKVTEKGKDVELRCDPISGHTALYWYRQSLGQGLEFLIYFQGNSAPDKSGLPSDRFSAERTGGSVSTLTIQRTQQEDSAVYLCASSSFTGAGGRETQYFGPGTRLLVL.

This clone occurred once. The V gene is TRBV6-1, the J gene TRBJ1-1; D is uncertain. The CDR3 extends over 14 amino acids. V lost 2 bases, J lost 0 bases, and 7 bases lay in between. Germline V CDR1 and CDR2: MNHNS, SASEGT. The CDR3 nucleotides are TGTGCCAGCAGTGAATCCCCAATGAACACTGAAGCTTTCTTT. Translating gives CASSESPMNTEAFF.

The chain links TRBV3-1 (or the pseudogene TRBV3-2) to TRBJ1-2, with D tentatively TRBD1 (6 bases). The germline V and J ends were trimmed by 10 bases and 6 bases, with 15 bases remaining between them. Germline V gene sequence: CDR1 LGHDT, CDR2 YNNKEL (reference sequence). This CDR3 region has 12 residues. As DNA, the CDR3 is TGTGCCACTCCCAACCGACAGGATGGCTACACCTTC. Protein: CATPNRQDGYTF.

The chain is built from TRBV10-1 and TRBJ2-2, with D uncertain. V lost 11 bases and J lost 6, with 13 bases in between. The length of the CDR3 is 12 residues. Germline CDR1 is WNHNN and CDR2 is SYGVQD (reference sequence). The DNA for the CDR3 is TGCGCCCGACCGTTTGGAGCCGGGGAGCTGTTTTTT. This codes for CARPFGAGELFF.

The table lists this clone with a count of one. This chain joins TRBV7-5 and TRBJ1-1; the D call TRBD1 from the table was never checked on the DNA. TRBV7-5 is a recognized pseudogene. This CDR3 is built from 14 residues. CDR3 bases: TGTGTCAGAAGCTTAAGGGGGCGAAACACTGAAGCTTTCTTT. Translation: CVRSLRGRNTEAFF.

This clone was picked up one time. The chain uses TRBV29-1 and TRBJ2-1; 13 positions match TRBD2. The trim removed 4 bases at V and 0 bases at J, leaving 18 bases unmatched. Germline CDR1 is SQVTM and CDR2 is ANQGSEA. The CDR3 extends over 21 amino acids. The CDR3 region has the DNA TGCAGCGTTGGAATAGAGGCCTGGACTAGCGGGGGCGCCCCCTCCTACAATGAGCAGTTCTTC. It translates to CSVGIEAWTSGGAPSYNEQFF.

The V and J genes are TRBV9 and TRBJ1-4; 11 nucleotides match TRBD1. Germline V gene data show CDR1 as SGDLS and CDR2 as YYNGEE. J was trimmed by 8 bases and V by 3 bases; bases with no gene match: 9. The CDR3 loop spans 16 amino acids. CDR3 sequence (DNA): TGTGCCAGCAGCGAGGGGACAGGGGGGTACGGCGAAAAACTGTTTTTT. It yields the protein CASSEGTGGYGEKLFF.

The chain combines TRBV7-2 with TRBJ2-2; 10 positions match TRBD1. The V segment lost 5 bases and the J segment 4 bases; nucleotides outside the gene matches: 7. The CDR3 is 16 amino acids. CDR1 is SGHTA, CDR2 FQGNSA, per germline. CDR3: CASSEPGQGSTGELFF. The CDR3 DNA reads TGTGCCAGCAGCGAACCGGGACAGGGGAGCACCGGGGAGCTGTTTTTT.

This chain uses TRBV15 with TRBJ2-7; 8 bases line up with TRBD1. The CDR3 totals 15 residues. The V and J ends lost 1 base and 0 bases, in that order; junction bases with no gene match: 2. Germline V gene sequence: CDR1 LNHNV, CDR2 YYDKDF (reference sequence). The CDR3 protein is CATSRGGQGSYEQYF. The CDR3 DNA is TGTGCCACCAGCAGAGGAGGACAGGGCTCCTACGAGCAGTACTTC.

The V and J genes are TRBV19 and TRBJ1-2; no firm D call. The CDR3 spans 13 residues. CDR1 is LNHDA, CDR2 SQIVND, per germline (reference sequence). With 1 base removed from V and 2 bases from J, the gap between germline ends came to 5 bases. Here the CDR3 DNA reads TGTGCCAGTAGTATAGCCGGGAACTATGGCTACACCTTC. Translated: CASSIAGNYGYTF.

As to this clone: Other DNA sequences in this sample translate to the same CDR3. CDR3 nucleotide sequence: TGTGCCAGCAGTTCTAGCTATGGCTACACCTTC. It codes for CASSSSYGYTF. The rearrangement joins TRBV28 to TRBJ1-2; no clear D gene. Germline-derived CDR1 and CDR2 are MDHEN and SYDVKM. This CDR3 has 11 residues. Trimming shortened V by 4 bases and J by 4 bases, and 4 bases separated the two germline ends.

The chain combines TRBV2 with TRBJ2-2; D unresolved. The V gene lost 6 bases and the J gene lost 1 base, with 12 bases spanning the gap. Per the germline V gene, CDR1 is SNHLY and CDR2 is FYNNEI. This CDR3 is 15 amino acids long. CDR3 region: CASSRTLKNTGELFF. The DNA for the CDR3 is TGTGCCAGCAGCCGAACCCTGAAGAACACCGGGGAGCTGTTTTTT.

The chain carries TRBV3-1 (or the pseudogene TRBV3-2) and TRBJ2-1; the match to TRBD2 covers 9 bases. Germline lookup yields CDR1 LGHDT and CDR2 YNNKEL (reference sequence). CDR3 length equals 15 residues. Trimming removed 1 base from V and 10 bases from J; junction bases left unmatched: 8. Here the CDR3 reads CASSQGSLAGIEQFF. CDR3 nucleotide sequence: TGTGCCAGCAGCCAAGGGAGCCTAGCGGGGATCGAGCAGTTCTTC.

This clone was counted a few times. The chain links TRBV6-5 to TRBJ2-1, with 8 bases matching TRBD1. Trimming removed 7 bases from V and 5 bases from J; junction bases left unmatched: 7. Germline CDR1 is MNHEY and CDR2 is SVGAGI. This CDR3 comprises 14 residues. CDR3 amino acids: CASTQGQEHNEQFF. CDR3 nucleotides: TGTGCCAGCACCCAGGGACAGGAGCACAATGAGCAGTTCTTC.

The chain employs TRBV19 and TRBJ1-2, with 9 positions matching TRBD1. With V trimmed by 4 bases and J by 0 bases, 3 bases remained unmatched. The CDR3 spans 15 residues. Germline CDR1 LNHDA, CDR2 SQIVND (reference sequence). CDR3 region: CASSTWDRANYGYTF. The CDR3 DNA reads as TGTGCCAGTAGTACCTGGGACAGGGCTAACTATGGCTACACCTTC.

This clone was seen once. V and J are TRBV7-6 and TRBJ2-1; D possibly corresponds to TRBD2 (7 bases). Germline V CDR1 and CDR2: SGHVS, FNYEAQ. The CDR3 has 16 residues. V was pared by 1 base and J by 3 bases, with 13 bases between. CDR3 residues: CASSLGGGRFYNEQFF. In DNA, the CDR3 is TGTGCCAGCAGCTTAGGGGGGGGGCGGTTCTACAATGAGCAGTTCTTC.

This chain uses TRBV28 with TRBJ1-2, with D possibly TRBD1 on 5 matching bases. The CDR3 consists of 14 residues. V shed 2 bases and J shed 4 bases, with 11 bases lying between them. Per germline, CDR1 MDHEN and CDR2 SYDVKM. CDR3 region: CASSLGRQLYGYTF. CDR3 nucleotide sequence: TGTGCCAGCAGTTTAGGGAGACAGCTCTATGGCTACACCTTC.